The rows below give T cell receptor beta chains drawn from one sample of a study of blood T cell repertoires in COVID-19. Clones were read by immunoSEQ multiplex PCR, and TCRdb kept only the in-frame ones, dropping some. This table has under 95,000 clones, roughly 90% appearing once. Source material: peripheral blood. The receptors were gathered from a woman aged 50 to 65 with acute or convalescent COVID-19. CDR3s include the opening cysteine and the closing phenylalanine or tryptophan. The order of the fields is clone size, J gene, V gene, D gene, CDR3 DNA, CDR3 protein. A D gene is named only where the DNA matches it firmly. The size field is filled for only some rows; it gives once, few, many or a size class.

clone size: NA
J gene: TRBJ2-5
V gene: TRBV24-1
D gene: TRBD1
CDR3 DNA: TGTGCCGCCGGGACAGAAGAGACCCAGTACTTC
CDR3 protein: CAAGTEETQYF

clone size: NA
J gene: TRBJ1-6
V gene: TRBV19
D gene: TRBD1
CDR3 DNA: TGTGCCAGTAGTACCTACCGGGACAGGGGCCATTCACCCCTCCACTTT
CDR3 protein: CASSTYRDRGHSPLHF

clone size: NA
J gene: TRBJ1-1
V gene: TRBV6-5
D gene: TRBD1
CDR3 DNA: TGTGCCAGCAGTTACTATGGACAGGGGGGCACTGAAGCTTTCTTT
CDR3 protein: CASSYYGQGGTEAFF

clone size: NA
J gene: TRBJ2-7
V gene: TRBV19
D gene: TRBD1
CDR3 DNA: TGTGCCAGTAGTAGGGGGGACAGGGGAGTGTACGAGCAGTACTTC
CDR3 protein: CASSRGDRGVYEQYF

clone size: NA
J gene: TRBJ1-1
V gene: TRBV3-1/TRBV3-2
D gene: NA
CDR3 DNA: TGTGCCAGCAGCCAAGAGAGGGTTTCGGGCACTGAAGCTTTCTTT
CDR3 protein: CASSQERVSGTEAFF

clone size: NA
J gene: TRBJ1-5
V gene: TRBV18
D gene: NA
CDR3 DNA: TGTGCCAGCTCACCACCGACAGTAAATCAGCCCCAGCATTTT
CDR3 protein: CASSPPTVNQPQHF

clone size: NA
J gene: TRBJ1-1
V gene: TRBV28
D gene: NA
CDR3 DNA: TGTGCCAGCACCTCTATCGGGAACCCGAACACTGAAGCTTTCTTT
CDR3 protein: CASTSIGNPNTEAFF

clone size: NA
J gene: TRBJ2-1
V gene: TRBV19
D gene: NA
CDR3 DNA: TGTGCCAGTAGTAAATTATACTACAATGAGCAGTTCTTC
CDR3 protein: CASSKLYYNEQFF

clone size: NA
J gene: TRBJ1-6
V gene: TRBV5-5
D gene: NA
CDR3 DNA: TGTGCCAGCAGCTCCATCGGTAATTCACCCCTCCACTTT
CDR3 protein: CASSSIGNSPLHF

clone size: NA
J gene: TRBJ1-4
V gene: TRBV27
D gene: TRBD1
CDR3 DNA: TGTGCCAGCAGGATACCGGGACAGGGAAATGAAAAACTGTTTTTT
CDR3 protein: CASRIPGQGNEKLFF

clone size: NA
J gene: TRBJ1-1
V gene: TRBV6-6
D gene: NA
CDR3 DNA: TGTGCCAGCAGCCCTGAGGTCATTACTGAAGCTTTCTTT
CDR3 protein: CASSPEVITEAFF

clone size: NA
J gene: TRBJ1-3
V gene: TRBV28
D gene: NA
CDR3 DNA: TGTGCCAGCAGTTCTCGGGGGGCTGCTGGAAACACCATATATTTT
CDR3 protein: CASSSRGAAGNTIYF

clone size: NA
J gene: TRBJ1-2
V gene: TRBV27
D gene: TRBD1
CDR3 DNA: TGTGCCAGCAGCGATATCAGGGGGCCGGGGGGTGGCTACACCTTC
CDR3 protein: CASSDIRGPGGGYTF

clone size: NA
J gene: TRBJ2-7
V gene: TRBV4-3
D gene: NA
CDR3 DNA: TGCGCCAGCAGCCAAATTATCAATGCAGGCCTCAACGAGCAGTACTTC
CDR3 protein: CASSQIINAGLNEQYF

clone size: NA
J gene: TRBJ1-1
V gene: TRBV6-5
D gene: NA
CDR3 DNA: TGTGCCAGCAGTCCCGGGGGTACTGAAGCTTTCTTT
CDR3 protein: CASSPGGTEAFF

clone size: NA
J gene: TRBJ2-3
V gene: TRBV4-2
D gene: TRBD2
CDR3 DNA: TGTGCCAGCAGCCAAACCACGGGACTAGCGGGAAGTTTCGCAGATACGCAGTATTTT
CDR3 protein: CASSQTTGLAGSFADTQYF

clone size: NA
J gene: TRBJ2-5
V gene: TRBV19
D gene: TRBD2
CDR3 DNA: TGTGCCAGTTCCCGGACTAGCGGGCCCTCGGGGACCCAGTACTTC
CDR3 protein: CASSRTSGPSGTQYF

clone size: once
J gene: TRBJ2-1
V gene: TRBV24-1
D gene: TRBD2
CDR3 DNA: TGTGCCACCAGTGACCGACTAGCGGGAAAAGGACTTAATGAGCAGTTCTTC
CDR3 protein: CATSDRLAGKGLNEQFF

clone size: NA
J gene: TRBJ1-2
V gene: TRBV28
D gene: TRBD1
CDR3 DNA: TGTGCCAGCACGGAAGACAGGGGAGGTGCCTCCAACTATGGCTACACCTTC
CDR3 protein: CASTEDRGGASNYGYTF

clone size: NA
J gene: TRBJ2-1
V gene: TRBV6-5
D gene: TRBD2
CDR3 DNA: TGTGCCAGCAGCCTCGTAGCGGGAGTCTACAATGAGCAGTTCTTC
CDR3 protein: CASSLVAGVYNEQFF

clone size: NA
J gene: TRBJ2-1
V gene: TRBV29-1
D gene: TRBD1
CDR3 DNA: TGCAGCGCCAGATACCGGACAGGGTCCCTCTACAATGAGCAGTTCTTC
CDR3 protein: CSARYRTGSLYNEQFF

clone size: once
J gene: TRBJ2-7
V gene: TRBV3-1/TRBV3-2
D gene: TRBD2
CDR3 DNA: TGTGCCAGCAGCCAAGGACTAGCGGAGAACTACGAGCAGTACTTC
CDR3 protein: CASSQGLAENYEQYF

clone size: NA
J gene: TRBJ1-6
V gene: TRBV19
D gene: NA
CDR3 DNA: TGTGCCAGCAACTATGACTCCTATAATTCACCCCTCCACTTT
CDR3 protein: CASNYDSYNSPLHF

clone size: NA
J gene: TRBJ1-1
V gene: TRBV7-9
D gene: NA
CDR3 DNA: TGTGCCAGCGGGGGGGCTGAAGCTTTCTTT
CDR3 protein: CASGGAEAFF

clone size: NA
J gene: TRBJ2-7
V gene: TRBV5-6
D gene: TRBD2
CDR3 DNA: TGTGCCAGCAGCTCGCAGCGGGAGGGCCAGTTACCCGCGGCCGAGCAGTACTTC
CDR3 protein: CASSSQREGQLPAAEQYF

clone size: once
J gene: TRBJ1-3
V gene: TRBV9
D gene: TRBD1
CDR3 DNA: TGTGCCAGCAGCGTAGAAGGGACAGGGGGAAACACCATATATTTT
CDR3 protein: CASSVEGTGGNTIYF

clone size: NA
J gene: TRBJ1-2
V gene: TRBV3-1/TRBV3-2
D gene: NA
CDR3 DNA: TGTGCCAGCAGCCCCCTCTCGACAGCGCGAGGCTATGGCTACACCTTC
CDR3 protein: CASSPLSTARGYGYTF

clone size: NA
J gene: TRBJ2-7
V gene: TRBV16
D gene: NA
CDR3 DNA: TGTGCCAGCAGCGAGACAGGAGCCGGCTCCTACGAGCAGTACTTC
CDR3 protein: CASSETGAGSYEQYF

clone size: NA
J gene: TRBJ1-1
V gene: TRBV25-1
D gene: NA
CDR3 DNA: TGTGCCAGCAGTGAGGCAGGGCGGACGAACACTGAAGCTTTCTTT
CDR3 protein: CASSEAGRTNTEAFF

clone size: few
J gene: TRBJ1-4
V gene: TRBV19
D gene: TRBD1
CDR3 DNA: TGTGCCAGTAGTGACTTCGGGACAGGGGGTGAAAAACTGTTTTTT
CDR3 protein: CASSDFGTGGEKLFF

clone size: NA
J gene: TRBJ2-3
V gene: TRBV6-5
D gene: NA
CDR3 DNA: TGTGCCAGCAAGGCGGCCCCCCCAGCAGAAAATACGCAGTATTTT
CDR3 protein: CASKAAPPAENTQYF

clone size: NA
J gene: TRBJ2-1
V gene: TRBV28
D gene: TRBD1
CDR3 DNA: TGTGCCAGCAGTTCCCCGGGACAGGGGGCTAATGAGCAGTTCTTC
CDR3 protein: CASSSPGQGANEQFF

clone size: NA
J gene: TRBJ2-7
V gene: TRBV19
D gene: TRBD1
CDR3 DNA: TGTGCCAGTAGTAGCGCCAACAGGGGAAGCTCCTACGAGCAGTACTTC
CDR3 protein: CASSSANRGSSYEQYF